A selection of T cell receptor beta chains follows, all from one sample in a study of blood T cell repertoires in COVID-19. Assay: immunoSEQ multiplex PCR; the TCRdb copy retains only in-frame clones and omits some. The sample lists around 260,000 clones, about 86% seen once, with under 4.5% in the top ten. Source material: PBMCs or T cells enriched from blood (not recorded which). The source of these receptors is a man aged 25 to 40 with acute COVID-19. The CDR3 runs from the conserved cysteine through the conserved F or W. A D gene is named only where the DNA matches it firmly. A row's size may be missing; if present it is once, few, many or a size class.

v_call: TRBV9; d_call: -; j_call: TRBJ2-2; clone_size: -; cdr3_aa: CASSVGIGANTGELFF; cdr3_nt: TGTGCCAGCAGCGTAGGTATAGGGGCGAACACCGGGGAGCTGTTTTTT
v_call: TRBV2; d_call: TRBD1; j_call: TRBJ1-2; clone_size: -; cdr3_aa: CASSATGGFGYTF; cdr3_nt: TGTGCCAGCAGTGCAACAGGGGGCTTTGGCTACACCTTC
v_call: TRBV3-1/TRBV3-2; d_call: TRBD1; j_call: TRBJ2-5; clone_size: -; cdr3_aa: CASSQAGTGEETQYF; cdr3_nt: TGTGCCAGCAGCCAAGCCGGGACAGGGGAAGAGACCCAGTACTTC
v_call: TRBV4-2; d_call: -; j_call: TRBJ1-2; clone_size: few; cdr3_aa: CASSLQDSSANYGYTF; cdr3_nt: TGTGCCAGCAGCCTCCAGGACAGCTCAGCAAACTATGGCTACACCTTC
v_call: TRBV6-6; d_call: -; j_call: TRBJ1-5; clone_size: few; cdr3_aa: CASSPWRGAGGNQPQHF; cdr3_nt: TGTGCCAGCAGTCCTTGGCGTGGGGCAGGGGGCAATCAGCCCCAGCATTTT
v_call: TRBV18; d_call: -; j_call: TRBJ1-6; clone_size: -; cdr3_aa: CASSPSAGDPPLHF; cdr3_nt: TGTGCCAGCTCACCATCAGCAGGGGATCCACCCCTCCACTTT
v_call: TRBV18; d_call: TRBD2; j_call: TRBJ2-3; clone_size: -; cdr3_aa: CASSTTSGGASSTDTQYF; cdr3_nt: TGTGCCAGCTCAACCACTAGCGGGGGGGCCTCTAGCACAGATACGCAGTATTTT
v_call: TRBV12-3/TRBV12-4; d_call: -; j_call: TRBJ1-4; clone_size: once; cdr3_aa: CASSGHSNEKLFF; cdr3_nt: TGTGCCAGCAGCGGACACAGTAATGAAAAACTGTTTTTT
v_call: TRBV18; d_call: -; j_call: TRBJ1-4; clone_size: -; cdr3_aa: CASSPEGGLREKLFF; cdr3_nt: TGTGCCAGCTCACCAGAGGGGGGGTTACGAGAAAAACTGTTTTTT
v_call: TRBV4-2; d_call: -; j_call: TRBJ1-5; clone_size: -; cdr3_aa: CASSQDPVAGSNQPQHF; cdr3_nt: TGTGCCAGCAGCCAAGATCCCGTCGCAGGGAGCAATCAGCCCCAGCATTTT
v_call: TRBV4-2; d_call: TRBD1; j_call: TRBJ1-1; clone_size: -; cdr3_aa: CASSQLGQGVVDTEAFF; cdr3_nt: TGTGCCAGCAGCCAACTCGGACAGGGCGTGGTGGACACTGAAGCTTTCTTT
v_call: TRBV29-1; d_call: -; j_call: TRBJ1-2; clone_size: -; cdr3_aa: CSVVGGNYGYTF; cdr3_nt: TGCAGCGTTGTGGGAGGAAACTATGGCTACACCTTC
v_call: TRBV9; d_call: -; j_call: TRBJ1-2; clone_size: -; cdr3_aa: CASSASVRGANYGYTF; cdr3_nt: TGTGCCAGCAGCGCCAGCGTCAGAGGAGCTAACTATGGCTACACCTTC
v_call: TRBV5-1; d_call: -; j_call: TRBJ2-1; clone_size: -; cdr3_aa: CASSLDRGGSYNEQFF; cdr3_nt: TGCGCCAGCAGCCTGGATAGGGGCGGCTCCTACAATGAGCAGTTCTTC
v_call: TRBV20-1; d_call: -; j_call: TRBJ2-5; clone_size: once; cdr3_aa: CSARIGETQYF; cdr3_nt: TGCAGTGCCCGTATCGGAGAGACCCAGTACTTC
v_call: TRBV19; d_call: -; j_call: TRBJ2-2; clone_size: -; cdr3_aa: CASSMNWYTGELFF; cdr3_nt: TGTGCCAGTAGTATGAACTGGTACACCGGGGAGCTGTTTTTT
v_call: TRBV7-6; d_call: TRBD1; j_call: TRBJ2-1; clone_size: -; cdr3_aa: CASSDRDSTYNEQFF; cdr3_nt: TGTGCCAGCAGCGACCGGGACAGCACTTACAATGAGCAGTTCTTC
v_call: TRBV2; d_call: -; j_call: TRBJ2-2; clone_size: -; cdr3_aa: CARKDPGSENTGELFF; cdr3_nt: TGTGCCCGAAAGGATCCAGGGTCGGAGAACACCGGGGAGCTGTTTTTT
v_call: TRBV5-6; d_call: -; j_call: TRBJ1-5; clone_size: -; cdr3_aa: CASSLSGGSNQPQHF; cdr3_nt: TGTGCCAGCAGCTTGTCGGGGGGAAGCAATCAGCCCCAGCATTTT
v_call: TRBV11-1; d_call: -; j_call: TRBJ2-5; clone_size: -; cdr3_aa: CASRLMYQETQYF; cdr3_nt: TGTGCCAGCAGACTAATGTACCAAGAGACCCAGTACTTC
v_call: TRBV19; d_call: -; j_call: TRBJ1-1; clone_size: -; cdr3_aa: CASTLTMTGEAFF; cdr3_nt: TGTGCCAGTACCTTAACAATGACAGGTGAAGCTTTCTTT
v_call: TRBV2; d_call: TRBD1; j_call: TRBJ1-1; clone_size: -; cdr3_aa: CASRADRGRIGTEAFF; cdr3_nt: TGTGCCAGCAGGGCGGACAGGGGGAGGATTGGGACTGAAGCTTTCTTT
v_call: TRBV7-9; d_call: -; j_call: TRBJ2-1; clone_size: -; cdr3_aa: CATSQGSYNEQFF; cdr3_nt: TGTGCCACCTCCCAGGGATCCTACAATGAGCAGTTCTTC
v_call: TRBV5-4; d_call: -; j_call: TRBJ2-3; clone_size: -; cdr3_aa: CASSFSGGTDTQYF; cdr3_nt: TGTGCCAGCAGCTTCAGTGGGGGGACAGATACGCAGTATTTT
v_call: TRBV4-2; d_call: -; j_call: TRBJ2-6; clone_size: -; cdr3_aa: CASSTPSGANVLTF; cdr3_nt: TGTGCCAGCAGCACACCCTCTGGGGCCAACGTCCTGACTTTC
v_call: TRBV28; d_call: TRBD1; j_call: TRBJ1-1; clone_size: -; cdr3_aa: CASLRQGHTEAFF; cdr3_nt: TGTGCCAGCCTGAGACAGGGGCACACTGAAGCTTTCTTT
v_call: TRBV6-5; d_call: -; j_call: TRBJ1-1; clone_size: once; cdr3_aa: CASNLRWGDNTEAFF; cdr3_nt: TGTGCCAGCAATTTAAGATGGGGCGACAACACTGAAGCTTTCTTT
v_call: TRBV5-1; d_call: -; j_call: TRBJ1-6; clone_size: -; cdr3_aa: CASSSTTGGASPLHF; cdr3_nt: TGCGCCAGCAGCTCAACGACAGGTGGAGCATCACCCCTCCACTTT
v_call: TRBV6-1; d_call: TRBD2; j_call: TRBJ2-1; clone_size: few; cdr3_aa: CASSEAGGYNEQFF; cdr3_nt: TGTGCCAGCAGTGAAGCGGGGGGGTACAATGAGCAGTTCTTC
v_call: TRBV15; d_call: TRBD1; j_call: TRBJ1-1; clone_size: -; cdr3_aa: CATSTGDYRGPEAFF; cdr3_nt: TGTGCCACCAGCACAGGAGACTACAGGGGCCCTGAAGCTTTCTTT
v_call: TRBV19; d_call: -; j_call: TRBJ1-2; clone_size: -; cdr3_aa: CASSILQGYGYTF; cdr3_nt: TGTGCCAGTAGTATTTTGCAGGGCTATGGCTACACCTTC
v_call: TRBV4-1; d_call: -; j_call: TRBJ2-2; clone_size: -; cdr3_aa: CASSQDPSHSGELFF; cdr3_nt: TGCGCCAGCAGCCAAGATCCCAGTCACAGCGGGGAGCTGTTTTTT
v_call: TRBV11-2; d_call: -; j_call: TRBJ2-3; clone_size: -; cdr3_aa: CASSFSEDRSDTQYF; cdr3_nt: TGTGCCAGCAGCTTCTCCGAGGACAGATCAGATACGCAGTATTTT
v_call: TRBV7-8; d_call: -; j_call: TRBJ2-1; clone_size: -; cdr3_aa: CASSPSRRVTPYNEQFF; cdr3_nt: TGTGCCAGCAGCCCATCGAGACGGGTTACACCTTACAATGAGCAGTTCTTC
v_call: TRBV25-1; d_call: TRBD2; j_call: TRBJ2-1; clone_size: -; cdr3_aa: CASSEWGAGEYNEQFF; cdr3_nt: TGTGCCAGCAGTGAATGGGGAGCGGGGGAATACAATGAGCAGTTCTTC
v_call: TRBV7-9; d_call: -; j_call: TRBJ2-2; clone_size: -; cdr3_aa: CASNPPGQNTGELFF; cdr3_nt: TGTGCCAGCAACCCACCGGGACAAAACACCGGGGAGCTGTTTTTT
v_call: TRBV29-1; d_call: TRBD2; j_call: TRBJ2-1; clone_size: -; cdr3_aa: CSAGLAGGNEQFF; cdr3_nt: TGCAGCGCGGGACTAGCGGGAGGCAATGAGCAGTTCTTC
v_call: TRBV10-1; d_call: -; j_call: TRBJ2-2; clone_size: -; cdr3_aa: CASSVSGRLTGELFF; cdr3_nt: TGCGCCAGCAGTGTATCAGGGCGCCTCACCGGGGAGCTGTTTTTT
v_call: TRBV3-1/TRBV3-2; d_call: -; j_call: TRBJ2-3; clone_size: -; cdr3_aa: CASSQAEAAQDTQYF; cdr3_nt: TGTGCCAGCAGCCAAGCCGAAGCGGCGCAAGATACGCAGTATTTT
v_call: TRBV7-6; d_call: TRBD1; j_call: TRBJ1-1; clone_size: few; cdr3_aa: CASSYHRQGGMNTEAFF; cdr3_nt: TGTGCCAGCAGCTACCATAGACAGGGAGGTATGAACACTGAAGCTTTCTTT
v_call: TRBV27; d_call: -; j_call: TRBJ2-2; clone_size: -; cdr3_aa: CASSLLALTGELFF; cdr3_nt: TGTGCCAGCAGTTTGTTAGCACTCACCGGGGAGCTGTTTTTT
v_call: TRBV15; d_call: -; j_call: TRBJ1-6; clone_size: -; cdr3_aa: CATSVGRSKSYNSPLHF; cdr3_nt: TGTGCCACCAGCGTGGGGAGGTCTAAATCCTATAATTCACCCCTCCACTTT
v_call: TRBV5-1; d_call: -; j_call: TRBJ1-2; clone_size: few; cdr3_aa: CASSRGGDYGYTF; cdr3_nt: TGTGCCAGCAGCCGGGGGGGCGACTATGGCTACACCTTC
v_call: TRBV18; d_call: TRBD1; j_call: TRBJ2-6; clone_size: -; cdr3_aa: CASSLRQGTGANVLTF; cdr3_nt: TGTGCCAGCTCATTACGACAGGGGACTGGGGCCAACGTCCTGACTTTC
v_call: TRBV5-1; d_call: TRBD1; j_call: TRBJ1-2; clone_size: few; cdr3_aa: CASSSGNPGQINYGYTF; cdr3_nt: TGCGCCAGCAGCTCAGGTAATCCGGGACAGATTAACTATGGCTACACCTTC
v_call: TRBV19; d_call: TRBD2; j_call: TRBJ2-2; clone_size: -; cdr3_aa: CASSSGTTHTGELFF; cdr3_nt: TGTGCCAGTAGCTCCGGGACTACTCACACCGGGGAGCTGTTTTTT
v_call: TRBV11-3; d_call: -; j_call: TRBJ2-6; clone_size: once; cdr3_aa: CASSFTLAGANVLTF; cdr3_nt: TGTGCCAGCAGCTTTACGTTAGCTGGGGCCAACGTCCTGACTTTC
v_call: TRBV28; d_call: TRBD1; j_call: TRBJ1-4; clone_size: -; cdr3_aa: CASGGDRETEKLFF; cdr3_nt: TGTGCCAGCGGGGGGGACAGGGAAACTGAAAAACTGTTTTTT